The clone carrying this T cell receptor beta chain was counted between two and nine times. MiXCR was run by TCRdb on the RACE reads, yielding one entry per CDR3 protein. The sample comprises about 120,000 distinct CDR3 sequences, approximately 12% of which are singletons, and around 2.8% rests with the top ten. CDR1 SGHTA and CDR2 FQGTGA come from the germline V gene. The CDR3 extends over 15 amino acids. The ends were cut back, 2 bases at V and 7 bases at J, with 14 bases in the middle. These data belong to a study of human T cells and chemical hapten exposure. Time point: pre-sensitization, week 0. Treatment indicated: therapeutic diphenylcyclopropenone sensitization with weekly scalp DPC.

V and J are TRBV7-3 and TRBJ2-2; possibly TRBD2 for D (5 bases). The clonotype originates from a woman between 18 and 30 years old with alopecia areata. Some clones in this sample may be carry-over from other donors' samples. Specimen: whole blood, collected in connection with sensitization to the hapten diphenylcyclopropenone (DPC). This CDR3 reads CASSLAGGARGELFF. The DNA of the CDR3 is TGTGCCAGCAGCTTAGCGGGTGGAGCTCGCGGGGAGCTGTTTTTT.